This TCR beta chain comes out of a study of human T cells and chemical hapten exposure (dated by TCRdb to the early 2020s). Some background on the complete study: Libraries were combined into a pool for sequencing, and differences in TCR yield between samples came mainly from small differences in library volumes within the pool. The study tracked peripheral blood TCR repertoire changes in vivo during primary and secondary sensitization to the hapten diphenylcyclopropenone (DPC) in alopecia patients. From each blood RNA sample, both TCR alpha and TCR beta chains were sequenced. Broader findings and caveats from the paper: After repeated subsampling, changes were observed in the strength of the expansion versus patch-test correlation and in the threshold at which the correlation became significant. DPC sensitization did not change how many TCRs were above 1 in 1000 frequency, and no evidence was found of alterations in global repertoire structure.

The library was produced with RACE. Sequencer: NextSeq 500. During library preparation, unique molecular identifiers were attached to individual cDNA molecules so that TCRs could be counted in a quantitative, reproducible way. Turning to the authors' computational methods: A median of about 87,000 TCRs per sample was observed, with a range of roughly 23,224 to 700,000. The Decombinator software suite was used to annotate the V, J and CDR3 of the TCR reads. To make PS versus PT1 abundance plots, every sample was subsampled to the same number of TCRs (28,000). TCRs were defined as expanded if absent before sensitization and observed at least eight times at the 2-week time point. TCRdb ran its own pipeline on the public reads, namely fastp trimming at Q25 and MiXCR clone calling, and kept in-frame beta chains. Under each unique CDR3 protein, matching rows form one entry showing the most common genes and DNA. None of the V and J calls come from the authors' own analysis; TCRdb made them. The sample table holds 65,000 to 80,000 distinct CDR3 sequences, of which over 6.5% were seen once. Around 1.6% of the sample goes to the ten largest clones.

This clonotype was picked up a small number of times. Its antigen is not yet known. Per-base qualities were not stored, and no clone one base away is much larger. The time point label here, explained by the study, means: healthy volunteer bleed at 6 weeks. Total RNA was extracted from unfractionated whole blood that had been collected in Tempus Blood RNA tubes. About five healthy volunteers were used as TCR sequencing controls and were bled at day 0, 2 weeks and 6 weeks. The CDR3 numbers 15 residues from cysteine through phenylalanine. Only CDR3 DNA is held: 45 bases, read in frame from base 1. CDR1 MNHEY and CDR2 SMNVEV are derived from the germline V gene (reference sequence). Between the V and J ends, shortened by 0 bases and 3 bases respectively, the junction contains 9 bases.

The rearrangement combines TRBV27 with TRBJ1-3; the D gene identity is not certain. Sequenced material: whole blood. This sequence was found in a male donor in good health. Some clones in this sample may be carry-over from other donors' samples. Here the CDR3 is given as CASSLSPANGNTIYF. The nucleotide sequence reads TGTGCCAGCAGTTTATCCCCTGCGAATGGAAACACCATATATTTT.